This T cell receptor (beta chain) appears in the sequencing data of a study of blood T cell repertoires in COVID-19. Looking at the study overall: Researchers got acute and convalescent COVID-19 samples from the United States, Italy and Spain. Sample material is recorded as cDNA or gDNA derived from T cells, B-cell-depleted T cells, or PBMCs.

Germline V gene lookup returns CDR1 SEHNR and CDR2 FQNEAQ (reference sequence). With 0 bases removed from V and 7 bases from J, the gap between germline ends came to 7 bases. The CDR3 runs to 13 residues. Original handling: How many nucleated cells were present was estimated from reference gene primer amplification. The data were produced by immunoSEQ multiplex PCR, yet TCRdb's version contains in-frame clones alone and is incomplete. Clonal size and the V and J genes are those of that table, whereas D and trimming came from the DNA. There are tens of thousands of clones in the sample; 75% to 90% occur only once, and 4.9% lies in the top ten.

The clonotype comes from a woman aged 50 to 60 with active COVID-19. The sample comprised peripheral blood. This chain links TRBV7-9 with TRBJ2-1; maybe TRBD2 (6 bases). The CDR3 loop is CASSLAGGNEQFF. Here the CDR3 DNA reads TGTGCCAGCAGCTTAGCGGGGGGTAATGAGCAGTTCTTC.